These T cell receptor beta chains were read from a single sample in a study of T cells expressing NK-cell markers. TCRdb re-called the 5' RACE reads; one entry per CDR3 protein, DNA not given. The sample data list 400,000 to 450,000 distinct CDR3 sequences. Input material: blood T cells: a sorted CD56 or NKG2C T cell subset, CD4+ or CD8+ T cells, or bulk PBMC T cells (not recorded which). All receptors derive from a woman aged 18 to 75 in good health. Each CDR3 is given with its conserved first and last residue.

CDR3 protein | J gene | V gene
CASSLAWGFNEQFF | TRBJ2-1 | TRBV5-1
CASSVEGLRDTQYF | TRBJ2-3 | TRBV9
CASRTGTTDTQYF | TRBJ2-3 | TRBV5-1
CASSQRSSGRETDTQYF | TRBJ2-3 | TRBV4-3
CASSLEGNGHEQYF | TRBJ2-7 | TRBV5-1
CATSTVPFGTEAFF | TRBJ1-1 | TRBV15
CASSPGTGWLNEQFF | TRBJ2-1 | TRBV27
CASSVGEGWGTDTQYF | TRBJ2-3 | TRBV9
CASSLGTSGEKLFF | TRBJ1-4 | TRBV5-1
CATSREGNAVALGANVLTF | TRBJ2-6 | TRBV15
CASSLEGVETQYF | TRBJ2-5 | TRBV12-3/TRBV12-4